The present T cell receptor beta chain was sequenced within a study of cytomegalovirus exposure and HLA in healthy donors. Turning to the study itself: As released early, the data held roughly 85 million unique TCRs from HLA-typed donors.

Concerning this clone itself: What it binds is not known.

It was healthy bone marrow donors who served as donors. Germline CDR1 and CDR2: DFQATT and SNEGSKA (reference sequence). This CDR3 spans 10 amino acids. V shed 4 bases and J shed 3 bases, with 4 bases lying between them. Study results and limitations: Later genetic work tied a missense DCLRE1C variant to beta-chain V and J trimming.

The PCR had 60 Vbeta and 13 Jbeta primers. Measured with immunoSEQ multiplex PCR; TCRdb has only the in-frame clones, and not every one. The listing records tens of thousands of clones. The sequenced sample consisted of PBMCs. The chain links TRBV20-1 to TRBJ2-7; D ambiguous. This TCR was recovered from a male donor in good health and CMV-seropositive. CDR3 sequence: CSATSYEQYF. DNA of the CDR3: TGCAGTGCTACTAGCTACGAGCAGTACTTC.